These T cell receptor beta chains were read from a single sample in a study of blood T cell repertoires in COVID-19. Clones were sequenced by immunoSEQ multiplex PCR, and TCRdb holds only the in-frame ones, with some missing. The sample records 200,000 to 250,000 clones, approximately 83% being singletons. Sequences were obtained from peripheral blood. All receptors derive from a woman aged 50 to 60 with acute or convalescent COVID-19. CDR3s include the opening cysteine and the closing phenylalanine or tryptophan. Where a row states a size, it is once, few, many or the class of an expanded clone; other rows omit it.

J | size | V | CDR3
TRBJ1-5 | - | TRBV7-2 | CASSLEYNQPQHF
TRBJ1-1 | once | TRBV20-1 | CSASSQGNTEAFF
TRBJ2-3 | - | TRBV20-1 | CSASGLAPDTQYF
TRBJ2-7 | few | TRBV5-1 | CASSLGAGPYEQYF
TRBJ2-1 | - | TRBV19 | CASSPELWGGRGEQFF
TRBJ1-5 | - | TRBV5-3 | CARSLEDRYQPQHF
TRBJ2-3 | - | TRBV25-1 | CASSEYRVRGDTQYF
TRBJ2-2 | - | TRBV27 | CASRRAGATNTGELFF
TRBJ2-5 | - | TRBV10-2 | CASGTSGPQETQYF
TRBJ1-2 | - | TRBV12-3/TRBV12-4 | CASSFRGGYGYTF
TRBJ1-2 | few | TRBV19 | CASSIDVPGYGYTF
TRBJ2-3 | - | TRBV18 | CASSQGLAGTDTQYF
TRBJ1-6 | - | TRBV2 | CASRTGSSPLHF
TRBJ1-2 | - | TRBV28 | CASNRGLFGYTF
TRBJ1-3 | - | TRBV19 | CASRGTGGNTIYF
TRBJ2-1 | - | TRBV12-3/TRBV12-4 | CASRAAGGEQFF
TRBJ2-1 | - | TRBV7-2 | CASSLVQGAGNEQFF
TRBJ2-3 | few | TRBV2 | CASKSRDSDTQYF
TRBJ2-3 | - | TRBV5-1 | CASSQLAGVGTDTQYF
TRBJ1-6 | - | TRBV6-2/TRBV6-3 | CASSSTTGYNSPLHF
TRBJ1-3 | - | TRBV9 | CASSVEGSGNTIYF
TRBJ2-7 | - | TRBV19 | CASRRQGRGSYEQYF
TRBJ1-1 | - | TRBV7-8 | CASSLIGGNTEAFF
TRBJ1-5 | few | TRBV3-1/TRBV3-2 | CASSQGGDWNQPQHF
TRBJ2-5 | - | TRBV5-6 | CASSFRGKETQYF
TRBJ2-7 | - | TRBV11-2 | CASSLVSGGVYF
TRBJ2-3 | - | TRBV11-1 | CASTQTEDTQYF
TRBJ1-5 | few | TRBV2 | CASSDSRGGNQPQHF
TRBJ2-1 | - | TRBV6-6 | CATLKGAKQFF
TRBJ2-7 | few | TRBV12-3/TRBV12-4 | CASTPTGGYEQYF
TRBJ2-3 | few | TRBV6-5 | CASSLRSTDTQYF
TRBJ2-1 | - | TRBV20-1 | CSASLPTSGRIYEQFF
TRBJ2-7 | - | TRBV5-1 | CASAQDRVIYEQYF
TRBJ2-5 | - | TRBV19 | CASKGQIAQETQYF
TRBJ1-6 | once | TRBV5-1 | CASSLEQGKSPLHF
TRBJ2-1 | - | TRBV2 | CASSEAQGSRSEQFF
TRBJ1-2 | - | TRBV9 | CASSVEFDSYGYTF
TRBJ1-4 | - | TRBV6-5 | CASSYSAGAEKLFF
TRBJ2-5 | - | TRBV6-5 | CAGATGYGETQYF
TRBJ2-5 | - | TRBV7-2 | CASSLPGTSKSRETQYF